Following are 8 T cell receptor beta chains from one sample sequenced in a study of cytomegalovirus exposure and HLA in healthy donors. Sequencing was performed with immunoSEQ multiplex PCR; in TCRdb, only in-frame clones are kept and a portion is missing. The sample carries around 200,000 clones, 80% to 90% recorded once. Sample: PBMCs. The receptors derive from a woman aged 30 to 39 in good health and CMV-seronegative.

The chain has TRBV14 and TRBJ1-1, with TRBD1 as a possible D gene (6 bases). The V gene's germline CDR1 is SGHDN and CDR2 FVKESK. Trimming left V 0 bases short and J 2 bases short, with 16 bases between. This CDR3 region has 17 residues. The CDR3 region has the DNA TGTGCCAGCAGCCAAGATCTGCTCAGGGGCATCAACACTGAAGCTTTCTTT. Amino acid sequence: CASSQDLLRGINTEAFF.

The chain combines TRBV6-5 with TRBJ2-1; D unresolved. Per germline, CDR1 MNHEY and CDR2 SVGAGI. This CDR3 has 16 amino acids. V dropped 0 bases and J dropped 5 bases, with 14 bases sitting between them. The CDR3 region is CASSYSNRRRHNEQFF. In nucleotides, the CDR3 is TGTGCCAGCAGTTACTCGAATCGTCGGAGACACAATGAGCAGTTCTTC.

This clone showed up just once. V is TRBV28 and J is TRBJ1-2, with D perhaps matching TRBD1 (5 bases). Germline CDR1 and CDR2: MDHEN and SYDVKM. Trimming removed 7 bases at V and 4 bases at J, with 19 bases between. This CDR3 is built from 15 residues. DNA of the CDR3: TGTGCCAGCACCCGGGGGTCCCCTTTCCTCTATGGCTACACCTTC. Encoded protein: CASTRGSPFLYGYTF.

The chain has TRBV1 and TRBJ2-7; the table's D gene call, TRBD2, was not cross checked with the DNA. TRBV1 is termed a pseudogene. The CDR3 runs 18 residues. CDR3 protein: CTSRTIRTSGGPGYEQYF. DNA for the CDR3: TGCACCAGCCGCACAATCAGGACTAGCGGGGGACCAGGCTACGAGCAGTACTTC.

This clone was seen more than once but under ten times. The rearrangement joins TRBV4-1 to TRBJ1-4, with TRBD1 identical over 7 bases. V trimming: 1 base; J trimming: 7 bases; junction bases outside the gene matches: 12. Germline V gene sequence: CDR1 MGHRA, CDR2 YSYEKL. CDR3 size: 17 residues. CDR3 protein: CASSQGFNPDRVEKLFF. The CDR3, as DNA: TGCGCCAGCAGCCAAGGATTTAACCCCGACAGGGTTGAAAAACTGTTTTTT.

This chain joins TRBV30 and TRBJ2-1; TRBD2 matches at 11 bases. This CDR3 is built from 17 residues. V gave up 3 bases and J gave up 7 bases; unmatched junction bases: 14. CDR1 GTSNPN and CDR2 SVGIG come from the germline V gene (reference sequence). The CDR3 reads CAWSGGTSGGGRNEQFF. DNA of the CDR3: TGTGCCTGGAGCGGGGGGACTAGCGGAGGGGGTAGGAATGAGCAGTTCTTC.

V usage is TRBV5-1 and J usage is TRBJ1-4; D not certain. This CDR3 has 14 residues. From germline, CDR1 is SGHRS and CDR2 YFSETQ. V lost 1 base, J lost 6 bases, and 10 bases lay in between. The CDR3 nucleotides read TGCGCCAGCAGCTTGTCCCGGGTGGATGAAAAACTGTTTTTT. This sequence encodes CASSLSRVDEKLFF.

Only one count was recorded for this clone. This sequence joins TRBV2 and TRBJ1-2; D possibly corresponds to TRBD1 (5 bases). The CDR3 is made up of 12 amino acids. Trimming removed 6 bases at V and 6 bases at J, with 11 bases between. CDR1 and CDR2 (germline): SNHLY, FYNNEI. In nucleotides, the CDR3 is TGTGCCAGCAGCTTGGCAGGGCATGGCTACACCTTC. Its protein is CASSLAGHGYTF. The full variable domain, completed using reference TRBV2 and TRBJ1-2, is EPEVTQTPSHQVTQMGQEVILRCVPISNHLYFYWYRQILGQKVEFLVSFYNNEISEKSEIFDDQFSVERPDGSNFTLKIRSTKLEDSAMYFCASSLAGHGYTFGSGTRLTVV.